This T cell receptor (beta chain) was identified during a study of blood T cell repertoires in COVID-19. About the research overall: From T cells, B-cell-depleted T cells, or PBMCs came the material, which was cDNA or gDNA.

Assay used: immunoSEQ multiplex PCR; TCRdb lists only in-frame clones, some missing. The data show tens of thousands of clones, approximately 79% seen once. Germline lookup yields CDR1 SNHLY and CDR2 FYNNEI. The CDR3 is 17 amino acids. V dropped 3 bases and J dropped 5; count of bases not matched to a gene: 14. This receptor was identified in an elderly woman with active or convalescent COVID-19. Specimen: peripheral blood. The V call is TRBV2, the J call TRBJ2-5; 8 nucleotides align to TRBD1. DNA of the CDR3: TGTGCCAGCAGTGATGTGTCCATCTCAGGGGGCTGGGAGACCCAGTACTTC. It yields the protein CASSDVSISGGWETQYF.